This T cell receptor beta chain was identified during a study of cytomegalovirus exposure and HLA in healthy donors. CDR3 length: 16 amino acids. Per germline, CDR1 SGHRS and CDR2 YFSETQ. Unmatched junction bases numbered 3, after V lost 4 bases and J lost 5 bases. This clone was counted a single time. The PCR employed 60 Vbeta primers together with 13 Jbeta primers. The protocol was immunoSEQ multiplex PCR, while the TCRdb copy is restricted to in-frame clones and leaves out a portion. The sample lists about 200,000 clones; 85% to 90% were seen once. Material for sequencing was PBMCs. The chain joins TRBV5-1 to TRBJ2-2; 15 positions agree with TRBD2. The sequence was obtained from a woman aged 18-29 years in good health and CMV-seronegative. The CDR3: CASSRTSGRGTGELFF. CDR3 sequence (DNA): TGCGCCAGCAGCAGGACTAGCGGGAGGGGTACCGGGGAGCTGTTTTTT.